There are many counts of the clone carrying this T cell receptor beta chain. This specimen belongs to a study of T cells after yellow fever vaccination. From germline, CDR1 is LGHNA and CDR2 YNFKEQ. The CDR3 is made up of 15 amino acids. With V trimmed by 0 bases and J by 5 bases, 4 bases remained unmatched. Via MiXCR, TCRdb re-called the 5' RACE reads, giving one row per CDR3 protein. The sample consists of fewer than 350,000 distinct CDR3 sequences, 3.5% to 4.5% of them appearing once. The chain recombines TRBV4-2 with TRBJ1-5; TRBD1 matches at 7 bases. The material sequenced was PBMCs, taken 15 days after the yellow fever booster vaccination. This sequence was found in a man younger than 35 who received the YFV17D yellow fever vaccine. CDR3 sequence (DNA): TGTGCCAGCAGCCAAGATGGACAGGAGGATCAGCCCCAGCATTTT. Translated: CASSQDGQEDQPQHF.